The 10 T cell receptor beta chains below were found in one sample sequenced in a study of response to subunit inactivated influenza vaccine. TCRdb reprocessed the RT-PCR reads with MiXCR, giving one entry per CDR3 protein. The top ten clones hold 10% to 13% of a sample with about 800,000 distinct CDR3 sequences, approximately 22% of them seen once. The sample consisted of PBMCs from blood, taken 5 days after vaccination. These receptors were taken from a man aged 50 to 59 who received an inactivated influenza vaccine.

The CDR3 reads CASSVTGGGEQFF. The CDR3 nucleotides are TGTGCCAGCAGTGTAACAGGGGGCGGTGAGCAGTTCTTC. This rearrangement joins TRBV2 to TRBJ2-1, with 9 bases lining up with TRBD1. With 4 bases clipped from V and 9 bases from J, the junction kept 4 bases outside the gene matches. Germline V lookup: CDR1 SNHLY, CDR2 FYNNEI. CDR3 size: 13 residues.

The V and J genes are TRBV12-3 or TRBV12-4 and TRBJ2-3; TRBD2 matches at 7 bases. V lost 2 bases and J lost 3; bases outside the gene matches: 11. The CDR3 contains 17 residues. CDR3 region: CASSLKVRRESTDTQYF. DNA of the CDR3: TGTGCCAGCAGTTTAAAGGTCCGGCGGGAGAGTACAGATACGCAGTATTTT.

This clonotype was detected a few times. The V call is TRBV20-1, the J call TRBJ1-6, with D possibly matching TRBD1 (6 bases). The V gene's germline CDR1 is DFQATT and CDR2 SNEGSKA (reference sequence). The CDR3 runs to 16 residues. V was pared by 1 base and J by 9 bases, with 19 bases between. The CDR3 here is CSARADVGTRGSPLHF. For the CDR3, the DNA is TGCAGTGCTAGAGCGGATGTTGGGACAAGGGGTTCACCCCTCCACTTT.

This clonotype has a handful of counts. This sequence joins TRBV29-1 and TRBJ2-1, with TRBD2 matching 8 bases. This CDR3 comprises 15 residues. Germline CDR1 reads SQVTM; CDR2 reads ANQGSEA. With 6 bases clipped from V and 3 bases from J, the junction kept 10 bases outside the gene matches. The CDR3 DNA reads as TGCAGCGTCCAGGACGTAGCGGGGAACTACAATGAGCAGTTCTTC. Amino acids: CSVQDVAGNYNEQFF.

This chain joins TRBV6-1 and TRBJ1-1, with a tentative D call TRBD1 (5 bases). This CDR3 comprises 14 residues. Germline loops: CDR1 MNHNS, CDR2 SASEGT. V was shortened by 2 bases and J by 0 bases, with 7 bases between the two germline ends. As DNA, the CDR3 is TGTGCCAGCAGTGAATGGGGGGTGAACACTGAAGCTTTCTTT. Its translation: CASSEWGVNTEAFF.

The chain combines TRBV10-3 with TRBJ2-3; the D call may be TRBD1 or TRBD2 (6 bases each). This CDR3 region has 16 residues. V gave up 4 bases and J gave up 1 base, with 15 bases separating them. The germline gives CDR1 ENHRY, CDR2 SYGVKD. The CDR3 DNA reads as TGTGCCATCAGTGGAGGGGGGTCAGGGGGCACAGATACGCAGTATTTT. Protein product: CAISGGGSGGTDTQYF.

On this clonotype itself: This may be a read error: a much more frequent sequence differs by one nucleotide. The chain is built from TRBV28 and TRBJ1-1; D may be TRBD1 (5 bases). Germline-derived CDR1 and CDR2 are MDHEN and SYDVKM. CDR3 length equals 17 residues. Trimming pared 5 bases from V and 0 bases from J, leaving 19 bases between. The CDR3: CASSEIGAGRMNTEAFF. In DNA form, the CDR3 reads TGTGCCAGCAGTGAAATAGGGGCGGGGAGGATGAACACTGAAGCTTTCTTT.

CDR3 region: CASSLSPGLAGDEQFF. The CDR3 nucleotides read TGTGCCAGCAGCCTATCCCCGGGACTAGCGGGAGATGAGCAGTTCTTC. The V gene is TRBV12-3 or TRBV12-4, the J gene TRBJ2-1, with 14 bases that match TRBD2. V lost 6 bases to trimming and J lost 8 bases; unmatched junction nucleotides: 9. The CDR3 is 16 residues long.

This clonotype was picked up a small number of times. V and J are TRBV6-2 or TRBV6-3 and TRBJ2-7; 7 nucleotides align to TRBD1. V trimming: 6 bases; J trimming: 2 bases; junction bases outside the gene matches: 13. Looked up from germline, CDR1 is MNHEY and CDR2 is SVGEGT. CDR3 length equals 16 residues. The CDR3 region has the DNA TGTGCCAGCAGCGAGAACCGGGACAGAGGACCCTACGAGCAGTACTTC. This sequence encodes CASSENRDRGPYEQYF.

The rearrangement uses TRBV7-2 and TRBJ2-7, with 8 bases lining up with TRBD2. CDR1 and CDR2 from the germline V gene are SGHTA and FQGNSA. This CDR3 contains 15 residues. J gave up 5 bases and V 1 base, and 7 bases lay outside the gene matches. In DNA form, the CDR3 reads TGTGCCAGCAGCTTAGGCGGGGGGACTGGCGACGAGCAGTACTTC. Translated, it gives CASSLGGGTGDEQYF. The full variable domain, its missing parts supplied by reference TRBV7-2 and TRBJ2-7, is GAGVSQSPSNKVTEKGKDVELRCDPISGHTALYWYRQSLGQGLEFLIYFQGNSAPDKSGLPSDRFSAERTGGSVSTLTIQRTQQEDSAVYLCASSLGGGTGDEQYFGPGTRLTVT.